This paragraph covers one TCR beta chain sequence. The antigen is not known. The source of the sample is a study of T cell responses to AZD1222 COVID-19 vaccine. Study-wide results and limits: Spike as a whole was targeted by vaccine-associated CD4 TCRs, dominant at 160-218 and 743-854.

This CDR3 comprises 12 residues. V was trimmed by 1 base and J by 3 bases, leaving 1 base between them. The germline CDR1 and CDR2 sequences are SGHTA and FQGTGA. Produced via immunoSEQ multiplex PCR; TCRdb's table is partial and in-frame only. The profile covers fewer than 50,000 clones, with over 60% appearing a single time and under 5% taken by the ten largest. Sample: peripheral blood, taken on day 0 of AZD1222 vaccination. The chain is built from TRBV7-3 and TRBJ2-1; D not resolved. The TCR was taken from an adult in good health. The CDR3 is CASSLNYNEQFF. The CDR3 nucleotides are TGTGCCAGCAGCTTAAACTACAATGAGCAGTTCTTC.